The 10 T cell receptor beta chains given below trace back to one sample, sequenced in a study of T-cell reconstitution after alpha-beta-depleted transplantation in children. Unique molecular identifiers were incorporated into the prepared TCRbeta library. Each CDR3 protein is one row after TCRdb ran MiXCR on the PCR reads. The repertoire holds 500,000 to 650,000 distinct CDR3 sequences, with roughly 10% as singletons. The material was PBMCs, mostly from graft donor cells, obtained 180 days after TCRalphabeta/CD19-depleted stem cell transplant. These receptors originate from a female patient aged 2-9 years who had a stem cell transplant for aplastic anemia, so the T cells may come from the graft donor.

This clonotype was observed a handful of times. V and J are TRBV4-1 and TRBJ2-3, with 10 bases fitting TRBD2. V was pared by 0 bases and J by 1 base, with 19 bases of the junction left unmatched. The germline V gene encodes CDR1 MGHRA and CDR2 YSYEKL. CDR3 size: 22 residues. CDR3 protein: CASSQEGLGLAGVAGGTDTQYF. The CDR3 coding sequence is TGCGCCAGCAGCCAAGAAGGCCTTGGGCTAGCGGGAGTTGCCGGGGGCACAGATACGCAGTATTTT.

In this sample, this clonotype turned up many times. This rearrangement joins TRBV7-9 to TRBJ2-1, with 7 bases fitting TRBD2. This CDR3 spans 15 amino acids. The germline V gene encodes CDR1 SEHNR and CDR2 FQNEAQ (reference sequence). The junction had 6 bases not matched to a gene; V was cut back by 3 bases and J by 4 bases. The CDR3 region has the DNA TGTGCCAGCAGCTTCGTCCAGCGGGATTACAATGAGCAGTTCTTC. Translating gives CASSFVQRDYNEQFF.

In its sample, this clonotype was seen once. The V and J genes are TRBV20-1 and TRBJ2-7; 8 bases line up with TRBD2. The CDR3 spans 14 residues. CDR1 and CDR2 (germline): DFQATT, SNEGSKA (reference sequence). J gave up 5 bases and V 3 bases, and 9 bases lay outside the gene matches. The CDR3 DNA reads as TGCAGTGCTAGCCCCGGGACTAGTCCCCACGAGCAGTACTTC. Its translation: CSASPGTSPHEQYF.

This clonotype has ten or more counts. This chain connects TRBV9 to TRBJ1-1, with TRBD1 matching over 7 bases. The CDR3 runs to 18 residues. The trim removed 6 bases at V and 3 bases at J, leaving 20 bases unmatched. Germline values: CDR1 SGDLS, CDR2 YYNGEE. As DNA, the CDR3 is TGTGCCAGCACCGTCGACCAAGGGACAGCGCCTTGGGACACTGAAGCTTTCTTT. It specifies CASTVDQGTAPWDTEAFF. The variable domain in full, completed from reference TRBV9 and TRBJ1-1, reads DSGVTQTPKHLITATGQRVTLRCSPRSGDLSVYWYQQSLDQGLQFLIQYYNGEERAKGNILERFSAQQFPDLHSELNLSSLELGDSALYFCASTVDQGTAPWDTEAFFGQGTRLTVV.

This chain links TRBV10-3 with TRBJ2-2; unclear D gene. The CDR3 runs to 13 residues. The germline V and J ends were trimmed by 4 bases and 5 bases, with 8 bases remaining between them. Germline CDR1 and CDR2: ENHRY and SYGVKD. The CDR3 sequence: CAISGSVTGELFF. CDR3 DNA sequence: TGTGCCATCAGTGGGTCTGTAACCGGGGAGCTGTTTTTT.

V gene TRBV11-3 combines with J gene TRBJ2-2; D uncertain. The CDR3 length is 14 residues. Trimming pared 6 bases from V and 4 bases from J, leaving 12 bases between. Per germline, CDR1 SGHNT and CDR2 YENEEA. In DNA, the CDR3 is TGTGCCAGCAGTATGAGAAGATCCACCGGGGAGCTGTTTTTT. It yields the protein CASSMRRSTGELFF. The full variable domain, in which reference TRBV11-3 and TRBJ2-2 provide the parts outside the CDR3, is EAGVVQSPRYKIIEKKQPVAFWCNPISGHNTLYWYLQNLGQGPELLIRYENEEAVDDSQLPKDRFSAERLKGVDSTLKIQPAELGDSAVYLCASSMRRSTGELFFGEGSRLTVL.

The chain employs TRBV2 and TRBJ1-1; 8 nucleotides line up with TRBD1. Germline V gives CDR1 SNHLY, CDR2 FYNNEI. The CDR3 has 17 amino acids. The ends lost 1 base at V and 2 bases at J; junction bases unmatched: 9. The CDR3 reads CASSEVLRTGFNTEAFF. The CDR3 nucleotides read TGTGCCAGCAGTGAAGTTTTGAGGACAGGGTTTAACACTGAAGCTTTCTTT.

This clonotype showed up many times. This rearrangement joins TRBV29-1 to TRBJ2-4; D may match TRBD1 or TRBD2 (7 bases each). Germline CDR1 SQVTM, CDR2 ANQGSEA. The CDR3 has 15 residues. V shed 3 bases and J shed 0 bases, with 12 bases lying between them. CDR3 region: CSVDRGGIAKNIQYF. The CDR3 nucleotides read TGCAGCGTTGACAGGGGGGGTATAGCCAAAAACATTCAGTACTTC.

This rearrangement joins TRBV14 to TRBJ2-1; possibly TRBD2 for D (6 bases). The CDR3 consists of 15 residues. The V and J ends lost 0 bases and 4 bases respectively, with 10 bases between them. Germline V gene sequence: CDR1 SGHDN, CDR2 FVKESK. The chain's CDR3 is CASSQDRLVYNEQFF. CDR3 DNA: TGTGCCAGCAGCCAAGATCGACTAGTTTACAATGAGCAGTTCTTC.

This clonotype occurred a few times. The chain links TRBV12-3 or TRBV12-4 to TRBJ1-4; 7 bases are a match to TRBD1. V gave up 1 base and J gave up 5 bases; unmatched junction bases: 4. This CDR3 region has 15 residues. For the CDR3, the DNA is TGTGCCAGCAGTTTAGGACAGGGAGTCAATGAAAAACTGTTTTTT. Translating gives CASSLGQGVNEKLFF.